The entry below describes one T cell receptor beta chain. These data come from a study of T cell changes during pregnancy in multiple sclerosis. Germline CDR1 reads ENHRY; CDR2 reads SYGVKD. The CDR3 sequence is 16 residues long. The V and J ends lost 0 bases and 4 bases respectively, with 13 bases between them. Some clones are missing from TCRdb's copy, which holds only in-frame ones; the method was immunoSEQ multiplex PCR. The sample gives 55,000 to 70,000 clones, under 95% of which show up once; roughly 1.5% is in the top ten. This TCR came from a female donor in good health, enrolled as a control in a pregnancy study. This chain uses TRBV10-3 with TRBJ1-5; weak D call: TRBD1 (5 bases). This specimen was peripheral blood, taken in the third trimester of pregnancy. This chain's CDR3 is CAISESGGSPNQPQHF. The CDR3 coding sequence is TGTGCCATCAGTGAGTCGGGGGGGTCGCCGAATCAGCCCCAGCATTTT.